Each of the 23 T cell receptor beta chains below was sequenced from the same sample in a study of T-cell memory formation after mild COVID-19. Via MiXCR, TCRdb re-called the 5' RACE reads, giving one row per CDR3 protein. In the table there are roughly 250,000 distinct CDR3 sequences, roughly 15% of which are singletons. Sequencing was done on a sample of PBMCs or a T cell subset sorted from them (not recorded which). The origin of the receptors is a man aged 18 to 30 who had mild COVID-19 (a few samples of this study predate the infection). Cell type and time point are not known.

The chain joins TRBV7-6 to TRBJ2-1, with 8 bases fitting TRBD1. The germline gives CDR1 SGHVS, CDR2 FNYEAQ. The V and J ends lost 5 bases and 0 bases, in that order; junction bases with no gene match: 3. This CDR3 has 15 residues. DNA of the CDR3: TGTGCCAGCAGCGTGGGACAGGTCTCCTACAATGAGCAGTTCTTC. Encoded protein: CASSVGQVSYNEQFF. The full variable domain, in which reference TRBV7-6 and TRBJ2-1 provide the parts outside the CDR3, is GAGVSQSPRYKVTKRGQDVALRCDPISGHVSLYWYRQALGQGPEFLTYFNYEAQQDKSGLPNDRFSAERPEGSISTLTIQRTEQRDSAMYRCASSVGQVSYNEQFFGPGTRLTVL.

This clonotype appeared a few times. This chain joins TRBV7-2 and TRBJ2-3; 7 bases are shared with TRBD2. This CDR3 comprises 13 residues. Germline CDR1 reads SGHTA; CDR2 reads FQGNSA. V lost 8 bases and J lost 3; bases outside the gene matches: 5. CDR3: CASLAGDTDTQYF. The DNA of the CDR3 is TGTGCCAGCCTCGCGGGGGATACAGATACGCAGTATTTT.

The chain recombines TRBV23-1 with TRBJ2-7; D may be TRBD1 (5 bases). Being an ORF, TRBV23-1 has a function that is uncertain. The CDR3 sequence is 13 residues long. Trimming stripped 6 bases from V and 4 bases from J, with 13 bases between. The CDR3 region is CASRPIRDYEQYF. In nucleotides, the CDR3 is TGCGCCAGCAGACCCATCAGGGATTACGAGCAGTACTTC.

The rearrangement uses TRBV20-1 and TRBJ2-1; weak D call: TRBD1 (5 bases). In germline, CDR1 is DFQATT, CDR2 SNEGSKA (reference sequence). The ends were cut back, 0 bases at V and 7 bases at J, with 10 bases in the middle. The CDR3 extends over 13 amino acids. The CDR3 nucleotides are TGCAGTGCTAGAGATACGACAGCTAATGAGCAGTTCTTC. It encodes CSARDTTANEQFF.

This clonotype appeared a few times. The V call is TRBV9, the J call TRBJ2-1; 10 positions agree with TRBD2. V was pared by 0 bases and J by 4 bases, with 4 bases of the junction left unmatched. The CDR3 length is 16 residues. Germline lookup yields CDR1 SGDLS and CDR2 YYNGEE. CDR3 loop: CASSVGRAGGYNEQFF. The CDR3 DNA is TGTGCCAGCAGCGTAGGGCGAGCGGGGGGGTACAATGAGCAGTTCTTC.

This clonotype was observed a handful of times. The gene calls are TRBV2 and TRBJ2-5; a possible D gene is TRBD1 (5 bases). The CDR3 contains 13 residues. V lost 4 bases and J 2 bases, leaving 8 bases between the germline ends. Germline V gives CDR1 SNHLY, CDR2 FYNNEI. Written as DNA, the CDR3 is TGTGCCAGCAGTGGACAGCGACAAGAGACCCAGTACTTC. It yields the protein CASSGQRQETQYF.

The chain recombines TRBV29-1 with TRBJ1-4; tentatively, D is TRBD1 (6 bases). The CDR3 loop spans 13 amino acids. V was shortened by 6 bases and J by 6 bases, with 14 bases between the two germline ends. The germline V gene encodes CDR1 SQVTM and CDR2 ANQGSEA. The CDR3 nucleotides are TGCAGCGTGGGGGGGCGACAGGATGAAAAACTGTTTTTT. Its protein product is CSVGGRQDEKLFF.

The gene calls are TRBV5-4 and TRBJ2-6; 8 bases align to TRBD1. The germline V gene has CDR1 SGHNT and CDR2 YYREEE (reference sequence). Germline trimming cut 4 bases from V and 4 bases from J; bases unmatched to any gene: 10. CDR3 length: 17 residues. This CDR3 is CASSPGQGARGANVLTF. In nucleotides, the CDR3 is TGTGCCAGCAGCCCCGGCCAGGGGGCAAGAGGGGCCAACGTCCTGACTTTC.

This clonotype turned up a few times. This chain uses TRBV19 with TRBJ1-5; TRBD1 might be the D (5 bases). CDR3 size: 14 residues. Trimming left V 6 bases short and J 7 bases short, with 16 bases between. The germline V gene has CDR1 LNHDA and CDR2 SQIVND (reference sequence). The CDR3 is CASSPNSGKQPQHF. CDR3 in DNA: TGTGCCAGTAGCCCTAACTCAGGGAAACAGCCCCAGCATTTT.

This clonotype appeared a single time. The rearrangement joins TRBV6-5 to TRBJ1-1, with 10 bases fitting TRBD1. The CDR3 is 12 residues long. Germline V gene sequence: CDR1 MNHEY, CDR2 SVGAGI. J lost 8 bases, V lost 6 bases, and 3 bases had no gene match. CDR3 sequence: CASSRDRGEAFF. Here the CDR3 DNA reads TGTGCCAGCAGCAGGGACAGGGGCGAAGCTTTCTTT.

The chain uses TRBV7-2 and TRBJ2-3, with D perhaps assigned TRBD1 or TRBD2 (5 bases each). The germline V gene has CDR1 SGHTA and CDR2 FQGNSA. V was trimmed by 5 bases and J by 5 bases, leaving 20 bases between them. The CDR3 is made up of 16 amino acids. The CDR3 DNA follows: TGTGCCAGCAGCCCAAAAATGGGGACGGGTGGAGATACGCAGTATTTT. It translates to CASSPKMGTGGDTQYF.

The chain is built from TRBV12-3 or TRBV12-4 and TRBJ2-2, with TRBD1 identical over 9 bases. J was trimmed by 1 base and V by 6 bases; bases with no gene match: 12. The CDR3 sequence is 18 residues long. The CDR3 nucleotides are TGTGCCAGCAGCGAGTGGGAAGGGGGACAGGGGAACACCGGGGAGCTGTTTTTT. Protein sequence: CASSEWEGGQGNTGELFF.

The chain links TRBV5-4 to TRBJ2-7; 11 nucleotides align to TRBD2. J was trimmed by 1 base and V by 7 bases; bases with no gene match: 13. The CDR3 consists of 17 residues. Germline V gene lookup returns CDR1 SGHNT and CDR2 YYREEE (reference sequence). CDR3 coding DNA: TGTGCCAGCGCTACGCCTAGCGGGGGGTCCATATCCTACGAGCAGTACTTC. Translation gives CASATPSGGSISYEQYF.

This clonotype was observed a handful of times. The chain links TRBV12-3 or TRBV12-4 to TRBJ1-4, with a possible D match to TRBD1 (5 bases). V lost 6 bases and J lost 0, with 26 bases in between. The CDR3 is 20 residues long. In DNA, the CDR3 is TGTGCCAGCAGCGCCCGGAAAACCTGGGACGTTAGAGCAACTAATGAAAAACTGTTTTTT. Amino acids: CASSARKTWDVRATNEKLFF.

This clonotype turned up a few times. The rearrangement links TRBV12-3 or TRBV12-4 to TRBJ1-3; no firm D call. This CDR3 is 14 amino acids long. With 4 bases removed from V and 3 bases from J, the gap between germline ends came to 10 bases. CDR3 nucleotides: TGTGCCAGCAGTTCCGACAAAGGTGGAAACACCATATATTTT. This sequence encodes CASSSDKGGNTIYF.

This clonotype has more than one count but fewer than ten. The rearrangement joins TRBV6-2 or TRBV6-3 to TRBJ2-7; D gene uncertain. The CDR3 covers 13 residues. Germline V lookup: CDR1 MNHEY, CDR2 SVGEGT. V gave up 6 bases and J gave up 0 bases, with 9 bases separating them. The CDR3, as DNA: TGTGCCAGCAGCCCTCTTTTCTCCTACGAGCAGTACTTC. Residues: CASSPLFSYEQYF.

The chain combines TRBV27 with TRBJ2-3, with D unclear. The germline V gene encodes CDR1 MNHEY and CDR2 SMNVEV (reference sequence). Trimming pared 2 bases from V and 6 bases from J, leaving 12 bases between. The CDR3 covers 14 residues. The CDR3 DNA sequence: TGTGCCAGCAGTTTAGTTTCAGGACCCGATACGCAGTATTTT. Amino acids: CASSLVSGPDTQYF.

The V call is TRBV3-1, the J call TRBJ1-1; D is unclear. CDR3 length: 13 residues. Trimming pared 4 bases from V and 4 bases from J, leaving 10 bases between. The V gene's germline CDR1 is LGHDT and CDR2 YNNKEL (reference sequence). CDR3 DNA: TGTGCCAGCAGCCCTAGGGCCCTCACTGAAGCTTTCTTT. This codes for CASSPRALTEAFF.

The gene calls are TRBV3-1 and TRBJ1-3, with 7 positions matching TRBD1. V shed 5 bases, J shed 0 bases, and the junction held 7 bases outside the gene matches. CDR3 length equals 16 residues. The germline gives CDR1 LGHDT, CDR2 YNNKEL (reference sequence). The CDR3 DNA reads TGTGCCAGCAGCAGCCGGGACAGAGACTCTGGAAACACCATATATTTT. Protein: CASSSRDRDSGNTIYF.

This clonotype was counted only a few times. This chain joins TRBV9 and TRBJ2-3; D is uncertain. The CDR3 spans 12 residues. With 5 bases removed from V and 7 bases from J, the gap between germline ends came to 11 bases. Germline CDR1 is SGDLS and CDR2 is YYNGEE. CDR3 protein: CASSPGRYTQYF. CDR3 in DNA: TGTGCCAGCAGTCCCGGGCGGTATACGCAGTATTTT.

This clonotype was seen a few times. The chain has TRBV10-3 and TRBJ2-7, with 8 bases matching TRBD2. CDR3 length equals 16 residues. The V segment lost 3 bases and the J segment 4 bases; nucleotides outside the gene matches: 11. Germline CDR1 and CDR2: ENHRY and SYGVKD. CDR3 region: CAISERLGGGLYEQYF. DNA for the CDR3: TGTGCCATCAGTGAAAGGCTTGGCGGGGGGCTATACGAGCAGTACTTC.

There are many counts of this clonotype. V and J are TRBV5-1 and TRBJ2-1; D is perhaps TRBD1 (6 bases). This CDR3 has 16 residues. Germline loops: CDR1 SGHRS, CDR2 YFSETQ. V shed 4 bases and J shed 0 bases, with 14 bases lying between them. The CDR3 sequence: CASSRTELSSYNEQFF. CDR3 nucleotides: TGCGCCAGCAGCCGGACAGAGTTAAGCTCCTACAATGAGCAGTTCTTC.

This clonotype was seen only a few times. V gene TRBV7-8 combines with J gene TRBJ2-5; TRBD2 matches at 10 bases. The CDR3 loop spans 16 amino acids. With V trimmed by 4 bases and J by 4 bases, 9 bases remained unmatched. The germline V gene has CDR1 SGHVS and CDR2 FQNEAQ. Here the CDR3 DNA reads TGTGCCAGCAGCTCTACCCGTTCTAGCGGGGGAGAGACCCAGTACTTC. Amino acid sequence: CASSSTRSSGGETQYF.